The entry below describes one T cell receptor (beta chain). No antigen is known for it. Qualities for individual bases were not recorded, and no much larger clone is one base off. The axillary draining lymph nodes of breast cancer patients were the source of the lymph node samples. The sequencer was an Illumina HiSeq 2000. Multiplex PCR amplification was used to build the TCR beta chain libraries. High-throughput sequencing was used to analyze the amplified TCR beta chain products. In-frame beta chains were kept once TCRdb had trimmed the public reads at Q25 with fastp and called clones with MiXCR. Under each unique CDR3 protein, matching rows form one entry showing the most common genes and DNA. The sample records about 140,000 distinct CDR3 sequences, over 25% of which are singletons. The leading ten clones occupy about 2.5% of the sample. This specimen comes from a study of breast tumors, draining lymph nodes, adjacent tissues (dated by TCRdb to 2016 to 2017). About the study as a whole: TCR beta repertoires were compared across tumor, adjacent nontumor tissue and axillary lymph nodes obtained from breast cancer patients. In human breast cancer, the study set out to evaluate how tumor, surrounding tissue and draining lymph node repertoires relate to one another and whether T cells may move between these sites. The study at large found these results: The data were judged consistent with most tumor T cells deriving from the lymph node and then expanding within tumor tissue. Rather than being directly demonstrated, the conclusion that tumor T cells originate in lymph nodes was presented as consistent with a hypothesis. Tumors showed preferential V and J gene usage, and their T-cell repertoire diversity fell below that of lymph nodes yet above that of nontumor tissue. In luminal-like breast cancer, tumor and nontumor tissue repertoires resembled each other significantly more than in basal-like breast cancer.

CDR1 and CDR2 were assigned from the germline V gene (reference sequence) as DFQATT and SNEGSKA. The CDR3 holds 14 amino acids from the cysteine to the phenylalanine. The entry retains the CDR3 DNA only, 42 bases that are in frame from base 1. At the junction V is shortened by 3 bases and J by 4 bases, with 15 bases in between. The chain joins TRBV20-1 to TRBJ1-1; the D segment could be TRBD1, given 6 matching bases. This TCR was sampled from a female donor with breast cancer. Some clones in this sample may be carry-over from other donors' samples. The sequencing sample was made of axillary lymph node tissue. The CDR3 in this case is CSARGGGVFTEAFF. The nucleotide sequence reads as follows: TGCAGTGCTAGGGGAGGGGGTGTCTTCACTGAAGCTTTCTTT.